One and the same sample provided the 16 T cell receptor beta chains below, sequenced in a study of spatial heterogeneity in lung cancer (dated by TCRdb to between 2018 and 2021). Receptor amplification or capture employed 5' RACE. The data were produced on a NextSeq 500. Using fastp at Q25 and MiXCR, TCRdb reprocessed the public reads and kept productive beta chains. Rows with a matching CDR3 protein are joined into one entry that keeps the most common DNA and genes. Across this sample there are around 11,000 distinct CDR3 sequences, with about 6.3% seen only once. Approximately 30% of the sample belongs to the ten largest clones. The time point label here, explained by the study, means: sample taken at primary tumor resection. Without any cell sorting, TCR sequencing was performed on whole RNA extracted either from tumor and nontumor lung tissue or from cryopreserved PBMC samples. The starting material was PBMCs, obtained at surgery. Source of these receptors: a male donor with early-stage non-small cell lung cancer.

This clonotype occurred many times. This beta chain lies outside the target of a library built for alpha chains; its clone size means little. V and J are TRBV18 and TRBJ1-5; possibly TRBD1 for D (6 bases). The V end was cut by 3 bases, the J end by 4 bases, with 10 bases between. Germline values: CDR1 KGHSH, CDR2 LQKENI. The CDR3 spans 14 residues. The CDR3 protein is CASSPPGENQPQHF. The CDR3, as DNA: TGTGCCAGCTCACCTCCAGGGGAGAATCAGCCCCAGCATTTT.

Details on this clonotype: Since the library was made to target alpha chains, this beta chain is a stray read and its abundance is not meaningful. The rearrangement links TRBV7-2 to TRBJ2-2, with D uncertain. The CDR3 length is 16 residues. CDR1 and CDR2 from the germline V gene are SGHTA and FQGNSA. Trimming took off 1 base at V and 7 bases at J, with 16 bases between the two ends. CDR3 coding DNA: TGTGCCAGCAGCTTAGTCGGCCTTAGTGGGCTCGGGGAGCTGTTTTTT. It yields the protein CASSLVGLSGLGELFF.

This clonotype showed up many times. A library prepared for alpha chains yielded this beta chain as an off-target read; its size is of little meaning. V gene TRBV12-3 or TRBV12-4 combines with J gene TRBJ1-5, with 8 bases fitting TRBD1. V lost 5 bases and J lost 3; bases outside the gene matches: 6. This CDR3 region has 15 residues. The CDR3 region is CASSPRGLDNQPQHF. CDR3 in DNA: TGTGCCAGCAGTCCCAGGGGGCTAGACAATCAGCCCCAGCATTTT.

This clonotype was seen ten or more times. This beta chain turned up in a library designed for alpha chains; as an off-target read, its abundance says little. This chain uses TRBV7-8 with TRBJ2-2, with unresolved D. V lost 2 bases and J 3 bases, leaving 10 bases between the germline ends. The CDR3 has 15 residues. Germline CDR1 and CDR2: SGHVS and FQNEAQ. As DNA, the CDR3 is TGTGCCAGCAGCTTAAAGAGACTCTACACCGGGGAGCTGTTTTTT. Encoded protein: CASSLKRLYTGELFF. Using reference TRBV7-8 and TRBJ2-2 for the parts outside the CDR3, the full variable domain is GAGVSQSPRYKVAKRGQDVALRCDPISGHVSLFWYQQALGQGPEFLTYFQNEAQLDKSGLPSDRFFAERPEGSVSTLKIQRTQQEDSAVYLCASSLKRLYTGELFFGEGSRLTVL.

This clonotype was counted many times. Because the library targeted alpha chains, this beta chain is an off-target read whose size means little. The chain joins TRBV7-9 to TRBJ1-3; D is unresolved. V was trimmed by 0 bases and J by 0 bases, leaving 9 bases between them. CDR1 and CDR2 (germline): SEHNR, FQNEAQ (reference sequence). This CDR3 region has 16 residues. The CDR3, as DNA: TGTGCCAGCAGCTTAGCATCGACGGCCTCTGGAAACACCATATATTTT. Residues: CASSLASTASGNTIYF.

This clonotype was found many times. This beta chain is an off-target read within a library intended for alpha chains, so its frequency means little. The V call is TRBV7-9, the J call TRBJ2-3; D may match TRBD1 or TRBD2 (5 bases each). From germline, CDR1 is SEHNR and CDR2 FQNEAQ (reference sequence). The CDR3 totals 16 residues. The ends were cut back, 3 bases at V and 0 bases at J, with 13 bases in the middle. The CDR3 protein is CASSFLRWGSTDTQYF. CDR3 in DNA: TGTGCCAGCAGCTTTCTGCGGTGGGGGAGCACAGATACGCAGTATTTT.

This clonotype occurred a few times. This beta chain was picked up by a library intended for alpha chains and is off target, so its count carries little meaning. V and J are TRBV6-2 or TRBV6-3 and TRBJ1-5; D remains ambiguous. The CDR3 runs 16 residues. V lost 9 bases and J lost 2, with 20 bases in between. Germline loops: CDR1 MNHEY, CDR2 SVGEGT. The CDR3 DNA reads TGTGCCAGTTCCCCACCTGGGTCGGGTGGCAATCAGCCCCAGCATTTT. It encodes CASSPPGSGGNQPQHF.

Points on this clonotype: As an off-target read in a library built for alpha chains, this beta chain has a frequency of little significance. The J gene is TRBJ2-1, the V gene TRBV7-9; the match to TRBD2 covers 13 bases. This CDR3 has 15 amino acids. After removal of 1 base from V and 6 bases from J, the junction contained 0 bases not matched to a gene. Germline CDR1 reads SEHNR; CDR2 reads FQNEAQ (reference sequence). In DNA form, the CDR3 reads TGTGCCAGCAGCTTAGGGACTAGCGGGGGCAATGAGCAGTTCTTC. Translated, it gives CASSLGTSGGNEQFF.

A note on this clonotype: The library was prepared for alpha chains; this beta chain is a stray read, so its frequency means little. The chain uses TRBV12-3 or TRBV12-4 and TRBJ2-5, with D maybe TRBD2 (6 bases). The V end was cut by 6 bases, the J end by 5 bases, with 19 bases between. CDR3 length: 15 amino acids. The DNA for the CDR3 is TGTGCCAGCAGCCGCCGGGGAGGCGGAGGGGAGACCCAGTACTTC. It translates to CASSRRGGGGETQYF.

This clonotype occurred many times. Because this beta chain is a stray read in a library intended to capture alpha chains, its abundance should not be given much weight. This chain connects TRBV24-1 to TRBJ2-3; 7 nucleotides line up with TRBD1. V lost 6 bases to trimming and J lost 0 bases; unmatched junction nucleotides: 2. This CDR3 contains 14 residues. Germline CDR1 reads KGHDR; CDR2 reads SFDVKD. This CDR3 reads CATSTGVSTDTQYF. The CDR3 nucleotides read TGTGCCACCAGTACAGGGGTGAGCACAGATACGCAGTATTTT.

This clonotype was seen ten or more times. This beta chain came through as a stray read in a library set up for alpha chains, and its size says little. The gene calls are TRBV6-2 or TRBV6-3 and TRBJ2-7, with 10 bases lining up with TRBD2. Looked up from germline, CDR1 is MNHEY and CDR2 is SVGEGT. J was trimmed by 5 bases and V by 8 bases; bases with no gene match: 9. This CDR3 region has 14 residues. The CDR3 loop reads CASGNSGGPNEQYF. Here the CDR3 DNA reads TGTGCCAGCGGGAATAGCGGGGGGCCTAACGAGCAGTACTTC.

By its share, this clonotype is medium-sized. This beta chain slipped into a library made for alpha chains as a stray read, so its size is not meaningful. J is TRBJ1-5 and V is TRBV11-2; D perhaps matches TRBD1 (5 bases). CDR1 SGHAT and CDR2 FQNNGV come from the germline V gene. V lost 3 bases and J 0 bases, leaving 6 bases between the germline ends. CDR3 size: 14 residues. The CDR3 sequence: CASSLQGSNQPQHF. The CDR3 nucleotides read TGTGCCAGCAGCTTGCAGGGTAGCAATCAGCCCCAGCATTTT.

With regard to this clonotype: This beta chain was picked up by a library intended for alpha chains and is off target, so its count carries little meaning. The chain has TRBV6-1 and TRBJ2-1, with 7 bases identical to TRBD2. The V gene end was trimmed by 1 base and the J gene end by 0 bases; junction bases not matched to a gene: 0. The V gene's germline CDR1 is MNHNS and CDR2 SASEGT. CDR3 length equals 15 residues. The CDR3 DNA reads as TGTGCCAGCAGTGAAGTAGCGGGCTCCTACAATGAGCAGTTCTTC. Translated, it gives CASSEVAGSYNEQFF.

Of note for this clonotype: It may be a read error: a sequence one base away is much more abundant. Little can be read into the size of this beta chain, an off-target read in a library designed for alpha chains. The chain couples TRBV28 to TRBJ2-7; 7 nucleotides agree with TRBD1. The CDR3 has 15 residues. With 3 bases clipped from V and 4 bases from J, the junction kept 9 bases outside the gene matches. Germline CDR1 is MDHEN and CDR2 is SYDVKM. DNA for the CDR3: TGTGCCAGCAGTTTTGGCGTGACAGGGAAATACGAGCAGTACTTC. It is translated as CASSFGVTGKYEQYF.

This clonotype was counted ten times or more. This beta chain is off target for a library built for alpha chains, so its abundance means little. The chain recombines TRBV7-9 with TRBJ2-3, with 11 bases fitting TRBD2. Trimming cost V 5 bases and J 4 bases; bases outside gene matches: 14. Germline loops: CDR1 SEHNR, CDR2 FQNEAQ (reference sequence). CDR3 length: 18 amino acids. CDR3 amino acids: CASSHPLAGERGADTQYF. The CDR3 nucleotides are TGTGCCAGCAGCCACCCACTAGCGGGAGAAAGGGGGGCAGATACGCAGTATTTT.

This clonotype has ten or more counts. This beta chain turned up in a library designed for alpha chains; as an off-target read, its abundance says little. This chain joins TRBV7-8 and TRBJ2-7, with TRBD1 as a possible D gene (5 bases). V shed 1 base and J shed 5 bases, with 12 bases lying between them. Germline V CDR1 and CDR2: SGHVS, FQNEAQ. The CDR3 totals 14 residues. The CDR3 DNA follows: TGTGCCAGCAGCTTAGGGTCAGGGATCAACGAGCAGTACTTC. It codes for CASSLGSGINEQYF.